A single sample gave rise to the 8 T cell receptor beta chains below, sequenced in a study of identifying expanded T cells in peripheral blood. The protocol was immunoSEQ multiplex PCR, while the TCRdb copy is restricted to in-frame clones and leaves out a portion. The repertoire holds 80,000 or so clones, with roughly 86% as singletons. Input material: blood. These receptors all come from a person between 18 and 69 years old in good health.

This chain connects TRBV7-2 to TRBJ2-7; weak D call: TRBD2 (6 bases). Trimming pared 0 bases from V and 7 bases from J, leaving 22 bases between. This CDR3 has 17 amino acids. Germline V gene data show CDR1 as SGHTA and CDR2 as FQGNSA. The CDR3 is CASSLALAATEGREQYF. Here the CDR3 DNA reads TGTGCCAGCAGCTTAGCGCTGGCGGCTACTGAGGGGAGGGAGCAGTACTTC. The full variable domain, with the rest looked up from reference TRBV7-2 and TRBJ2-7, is GAGVSQSPSNKVTEKGKDVELRCDPISGHTALYWYRQSLGQGLEFLIYFQGNSAPDKSGLPSDRFSAERTGGSVSTLTIQRTQQEDSAVYLCASSLALAATEGREQYFGPGTRLTVT.

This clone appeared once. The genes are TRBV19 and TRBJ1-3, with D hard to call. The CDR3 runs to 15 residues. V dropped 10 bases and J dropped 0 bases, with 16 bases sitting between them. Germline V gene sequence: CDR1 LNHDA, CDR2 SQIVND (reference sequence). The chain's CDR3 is CATGGMAFSGNTIYF. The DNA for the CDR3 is TGTGCCACGGGAGGGATGGCTTTCTCTGGAAACACCATATATTTT.

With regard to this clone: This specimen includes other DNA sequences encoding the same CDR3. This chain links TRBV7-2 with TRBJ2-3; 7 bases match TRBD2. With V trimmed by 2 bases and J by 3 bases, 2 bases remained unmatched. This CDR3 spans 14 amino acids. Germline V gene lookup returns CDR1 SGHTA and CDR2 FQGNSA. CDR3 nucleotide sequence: TGTGCCAGCAGCTTATCTAGCGGAACAGATACGCAGTATTTT. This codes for CASSLSSGTDTQYF.

CDR3 amino acids: CASSPLIRVGYTF. CDR3 bases: TGTGCCAGCAGTCCCCTTATCAGGGTTGGCTACACCTTC. This sequence joins TRBV11-2 and TRBJ1-2; tentative D call: TRBD1 (5 bases). CDR1 SGHAT and CDR2 FQNNGV come from the germline V gene. The CDR3 sequence is 13 residues long. V was pared by 6 bases and J by 7 bases, with 15 bases between.

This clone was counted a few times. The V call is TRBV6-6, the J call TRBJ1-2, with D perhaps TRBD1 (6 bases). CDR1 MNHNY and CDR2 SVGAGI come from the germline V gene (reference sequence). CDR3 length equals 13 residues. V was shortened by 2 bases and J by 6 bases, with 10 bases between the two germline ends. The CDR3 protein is CASSYGTTNGYTF. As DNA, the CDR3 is TGTGCCAGCAGTTACGGGACAACCAATGGCTACACCTTC.

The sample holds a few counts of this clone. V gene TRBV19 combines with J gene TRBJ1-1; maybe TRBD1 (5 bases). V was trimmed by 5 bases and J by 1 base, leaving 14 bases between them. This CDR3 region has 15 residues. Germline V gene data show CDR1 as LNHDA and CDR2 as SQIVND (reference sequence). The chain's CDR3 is CASSPWDGRNTEAFF. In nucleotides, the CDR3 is TGTGCCAGTAGTCCCTGGGACGGGAGGAACACTGAAGCTTTCTTT. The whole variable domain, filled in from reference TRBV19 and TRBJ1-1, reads DGGITQSPKYLFRKEGQNVTLSCEQNLNHDAMYWYRQDPGQGLRLIYYSQIVNDFQKGDIAEGYSVSREKKESFPLTVTSAQKNPTAFYLCASSPWDGRNTEAFFGQGTRLTVV.

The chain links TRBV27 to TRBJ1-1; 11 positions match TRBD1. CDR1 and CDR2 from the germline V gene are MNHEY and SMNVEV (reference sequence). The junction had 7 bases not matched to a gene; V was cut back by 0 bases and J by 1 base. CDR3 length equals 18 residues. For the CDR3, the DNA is TGTGCCAGCAGTTTATCTCCAGGACAGGGGGCTGGGAACACTGAAGCTTTCTTT. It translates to CASSLSPGQGAGNTEAFF.

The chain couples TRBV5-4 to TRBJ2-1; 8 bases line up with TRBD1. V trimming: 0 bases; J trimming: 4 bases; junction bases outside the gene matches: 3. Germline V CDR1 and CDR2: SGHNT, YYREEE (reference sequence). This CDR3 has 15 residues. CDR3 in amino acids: CASSLGGQAYNEQFF. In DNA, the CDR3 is TGTGCCAGCAGCTTGGGGGGACAGGCGTACAATGAGCAGTTCTTC. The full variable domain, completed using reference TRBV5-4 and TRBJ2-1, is ETGVTQSPTHLIKTRGQQVTLRCSSQSGHNTVSWYQQALGQGPQFIFQYYREEENGRGNFPPRFSGLQFPNYSSELNVNALELDDSALYLCASSLGGQAYNEQFFGPGTRLTVL.